The sequence of this TCR beta chain was determined in a study of blood T cells in healthy people across ages. The wider study: Roughly one uniquely barcoded beta molecule per two T cells was captured. Study-level points and caveats: Naive T cell percentage showed a strong correlation with TCR beta diversity.

The sample, around 10 milliliters of peripheral blood, was drawn from each donor. In each sample, at least 6.5 million PBMCs were isolated. Germline CDR1 reads KGHSH; CDR2 reads LQKENI. J lost 3 bases, V lost 0 bases, and 4 bases had no gene match. The CDR3 covers 15 residues. Alongside a J-beta primer mix, a sample-barcoded 5' primer served in a second PCR lasting about 7 to 11 cycles. Each CDR3 protein gets one entry after TCRdb re-called the 5' RACE reads with MiXCR. Among more than 650,000 distinct CDR3 sequences listed, over 20% were seen once. The table lists this clonotype with many counts. Its target is unknown.

The J gene is TRBJ2-5, the V gene TRBV18; 7 nucleotides match TRBD2. The receptor's source is a man between 65 and 85 years old in good health. Sequenced material: blood. The CDR3 sequence: CASSPPIRGEETQYF. In nucleotides, the CDR3 is TGTGCCAGCTCACCACCGATCCGGGGGGAAGAGACCCAGTACTTC.